This T cell receptor beta chain was recovered during a study of OX40 agonist ivuxolimab in advanced cancers. On the study more broadly: Mean age around 64 years, range about 20 to 79; roughly 82% male. Eligibility admitted prior anti-PD-1, anti-PD-L1 or anti-CTLA-4 therapy; about 39% had some.

CDR1 is SNHLY, CDR2 FYNNEI, per germline. The CDR3 totals 12 residues. V was shortened by 10 bases and J by 6 bases, with 13 bases between the two germline ends. Whole-study findings and limits: There were, on average, more expanded clones in CD8+ T cells than in CD4+.

Assay: immunoSEQ multiplex PCR; the TCRdb copy retains only in-frame clones and omits some. The sample lists just over 40,000 clones, about 90% occurring once. Regarding this clone: Its matching antigen is unknown.

This sequence originates from an adult with an advanced solid tumor such as melanoma, head and neck, liver or kidney cancer. J is TRBJ2-1 and V is TRBV2; D possibly corresponds to TRBD2 (5 bases). The specimen was CD4+ or CD8+ T cells sorted from blood, collected in a trial of the OX40 agonist ivuxolimab. CDR3 sequence reads: CATHRGTNEQFF. The CDR3 DNA follows: TGTGCCACCCATCGGGGTACCAATGAGCAGTTCTTC. The full variable domain, its missing parts supplied by reference TRBV2 and TRBJ2-1, is EPEVTQTPSHQVTQMGQEVILRCVPISNHLYFYWYRQILGQKVEFLVSFYNNEISEKSEIFDDQFSVERPDGSNFTLKIRSTKLEDSAMYFCATHRGTNEQFFGPGTRLTVL.